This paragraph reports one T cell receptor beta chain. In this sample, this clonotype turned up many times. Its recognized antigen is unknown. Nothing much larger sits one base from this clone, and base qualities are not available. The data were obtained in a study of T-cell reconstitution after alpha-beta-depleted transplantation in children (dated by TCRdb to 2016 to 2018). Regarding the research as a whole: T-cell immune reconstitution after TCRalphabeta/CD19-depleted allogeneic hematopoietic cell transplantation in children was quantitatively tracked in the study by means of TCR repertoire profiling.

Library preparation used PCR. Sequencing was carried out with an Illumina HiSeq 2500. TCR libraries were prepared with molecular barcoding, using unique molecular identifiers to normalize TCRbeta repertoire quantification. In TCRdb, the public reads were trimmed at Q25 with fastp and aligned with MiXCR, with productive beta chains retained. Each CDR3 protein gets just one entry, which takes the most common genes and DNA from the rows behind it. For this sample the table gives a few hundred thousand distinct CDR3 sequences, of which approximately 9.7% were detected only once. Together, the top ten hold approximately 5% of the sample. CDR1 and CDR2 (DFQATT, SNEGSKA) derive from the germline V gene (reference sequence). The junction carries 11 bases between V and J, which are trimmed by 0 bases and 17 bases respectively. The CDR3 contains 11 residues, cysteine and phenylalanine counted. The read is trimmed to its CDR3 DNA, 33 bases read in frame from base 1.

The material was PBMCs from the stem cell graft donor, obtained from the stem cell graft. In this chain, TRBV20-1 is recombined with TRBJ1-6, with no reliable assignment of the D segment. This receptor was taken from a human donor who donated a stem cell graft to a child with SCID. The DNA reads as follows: TGCAGTGCTAGAGATTGGCTCCGGATCCACTTT. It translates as CSARDWLRIHF.